These 11 T cell receptor beta chains were all obtained from the same sample, sequenced in a study of blood T cell repertoires in COVID-19. Assay: immunoSEQ multiplex PCR; the TCRdb copy retains only in-frame clones and omits some. The data show approximately 670,000 clones, around 89% seen once. Sequenced: peripheral blood. The source of these receptors is a woman aged 18-29 years with acute or convalescent COVID-19.

The chain uses TRBV30 and TRBJ1-4; D possibly corresponds to TRBD1 (5 bases). Trimming took off 4 bases at V and 8 bases at J, with 35 bases between the two ends. The CDR3 sequence is 20 residues long. Germline lookup yields CDR1 GTSNPN and CDR2 SVGIG (reference sequence). The CDR3 here is CAWTTYRYPFSDARREKLFF. CDR3 DNA sequence: TGTGCCTGGACCACTTACAGGTACCCCTTCTCCGATGCTAGAAGGGAAAAACTGTTTTTT.

The count of this clone is one. The rearrangement joins TRBV2 to TRBJ1-3, with a weak D call TRBD1 (5 bases). V was pared by 5 bases and J by 1 base, with 9 bases between. The CDR3 loop spans 14 amino acids. Germline CDR1 is SNHLY and CDR2 is FYNNEI. CDR3 residues: CASSSRASGNTIYF. The CDR3 DNA is TGTGCCAGCAGTTCCAGGGCTTCTGGAAACACCATATATTTT. Full variable domain (rest looked up from reference TRBV2 and TRBJ1-3): EPEVTQTPSHQVTQMGQEVILRCVPISNHLYFYWYRQILGQKVEFLVSFYNNEISEKSEIFDDQFSVERPDGSNFTLKIRSTKLEDSAMYFCASSSRASGNTIYFGEGSWLTVV.

J is TRBJ2-2 and V is TRBV27, with D possibly matching TRBD1 (5 bases). Trimming took 6 bases from V and 3 from J, leaving 17 bases between them. The CDR3 covers 16 residues. The V gene's germline CDR1 is MNHEY and CDR2 SMNVEV (reference sequence). This chain's CDR3 is CASSPWGLGDTGELFF. CDR3 in DNA: TGTGCCAGCAGCCCCTGGGGCCTAGGGGACACCGGGGAGCTGTTTTTT.

This clone came up a few times. V gene TRBV6-1 combines with J gene TRBJ1-5; no reliable D call. Germline CDR1 reads MNHNS; CDR2 reads SASEGT. Trimming left V 2 bases short and J 11 bases short, with 10 bases between. This CDR3 region has 12 residues. CDR3 in DNA: TGTGCCAGCAGTGAACCGCTACGGTCCCAGCATTTT. The encoded protein is CASSEPLRSQHF.

The chain couples TRBV10-1 to TRBJ2-1; 10 nucleotides match TRBD1. The germline V gene has CDR1 WNHNN and CDR2 SYGVQD (reference sequence). The CDR3 has 16 residues. Unmatched junction bases numbered 11, after V lost 6 bases and J lost 6 bases. The CDR3 sequence is CASSGWGQGRSNEQFF. CDR3 in DNA: TGCGCCAGCAGCGGCTGGGGACAGGGGAGAAGCAATGAGCAGTTCTTC.

CDR3 protein: CAWSTRTRQYF. CDR3 DNA: TGTGCCTGGAGTACCCGAACTCGGCAGTACTTC. V is TRBV30 and J is TRBJ2-7; D not certain. Trimming stripped 2 bases from V and 9 bases from J, with 11 bases between. The CDR3 is made up of 11 amino acids. Germline CDR1 and CDR2: GTSNPN and SVGIG (reference sequence).

The chain has TRBV9 and TRBJ1-2; TRBD1 agrees at 9 bases. There are 15 residues in the CDR3. CDR1 and CDR2 (germline): SGDLS, YYNGEE. V shed 4 bases and J 3 bases; nucleotides not matched to a gene: 7. CDR3 coding DNA: TGTGCCAGCAGCCCCCGGGACAGGGTGGACTATGGCTACACCTTC. It encodes CASSPRDRVDYGYTF.

This chain connects TRBV2 to TRBJ1-1; D may be TRBD1 (6 bases). Trimming shortened V by 5 bases and J by 4 bases, and 14 bases separated the two germline ends. The CDR3 is 14 residues long. Per germline, CDR1 SNHLY and CDR2 FYNNEI. CDR3 coding DNA: TGTGCCAGCAGTCAACAGGGTGGCGGCACTGAAGCTTTCTTT. This codes for CASSQQGGGTEAFF.

The CDR3 loop reads CASSDRGGRGTEAFF. CDR3 coding DNA: TGTGCCAGCAGTGACCGGGGGGGGCGCGGGACTGAAGCTTTCTTT. The J gene is TRBJ1-1, the V gene TRBV6-4; D is possibly TRBD1 (6 bases). The CDR3 sequence is 15 residues long. Per the germline V gene, CDR1 is MRHNA and CDR2 is SNTAGT. Trimming removed 2 bases at V and 5 bases at J, with 15 bases between.

Remarks on this clone: This same CDR3 is encoded by further DNA sequences in the sample. This chain links TRBV6-5 with TRBJ1-1; possibly TRBD1 for D (6 bases). The CDR3 consists of 14 residues. V was pared by 5 bases and J by 0 bases, with 10 bases between. The germline V gene has CDR1 MNHEY and CDR2 SVGAGI. CDR3: CASSPTGLNTEAFF. As DNA, the CDR3 is TGTGCCAGCAGTCCGACAGGCCTGAACACTGAAGCTTTCTTT.

This chain links TRBV13 with TRBJ1-3, with a tentative D call TRBD1 (5 bases). V dropped 5 bases and J dropped 0 bases, with 14 bases sitting between them. The CDR3 consists of 16 residues. Germline values: CDR1 PRHDT, CDR2 FYEKMQ (reference sequence). The DNA of the CDR3 is TGTGCCAGCAGCCTAAGCGGGGCCGCCTCTGGAAACACCATATATTTT. It yields the protein CASSLSGAASGNTIYF.